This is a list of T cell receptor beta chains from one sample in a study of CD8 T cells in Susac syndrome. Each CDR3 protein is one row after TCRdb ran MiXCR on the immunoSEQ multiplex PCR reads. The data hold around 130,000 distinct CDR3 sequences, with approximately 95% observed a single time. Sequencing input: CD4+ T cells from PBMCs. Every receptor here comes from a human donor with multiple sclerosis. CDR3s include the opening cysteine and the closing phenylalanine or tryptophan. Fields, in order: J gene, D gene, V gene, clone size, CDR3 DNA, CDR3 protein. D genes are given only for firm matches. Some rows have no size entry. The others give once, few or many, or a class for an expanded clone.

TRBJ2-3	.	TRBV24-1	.	TGTGCCACCAGTGATTTATACGCCACAGATACGCAGTATTTT	CATSDLYATDTQYF
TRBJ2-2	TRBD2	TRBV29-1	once	TGCAGCGTTTGGACTAGCGGGAGATCCGGGGAGCTGTTTTTT	CSVWTSGRSGELFF
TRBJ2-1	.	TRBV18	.	TGTGCCAGCTCAAAGGACAGCTCCACGCAGTTCTTC	CASSKDSSTQFF
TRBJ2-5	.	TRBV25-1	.	TGTGCCAGCAGTGAATTCAGGGCTCAGGAGACCCAGTACTTC	CASSEFRAQETQYF
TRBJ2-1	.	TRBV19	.	TGTGCCAGTAGCGGAGGGAATGAGCAGTTCTTC	CASSGGNEQFF
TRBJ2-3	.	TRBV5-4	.	TGTGCCAGCAGTCGACAGGAAGGCCTCGATACGCAGTATTTT	CASSRQEGLDTQYF
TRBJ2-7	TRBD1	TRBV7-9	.	TGTGCCAGCAGCTCACAGGGGGCGGTCTACGAGCAGTACTTC	CASSSQGAVYEQYF
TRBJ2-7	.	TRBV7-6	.	TGTGCCAGCAGCTCCTCCAGGAGCTACGAGCAGTACTTC	CASSSSRSYEQYF
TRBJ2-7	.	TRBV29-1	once	TGCAGCGCCCGCTACAGCTCCTACGAGCAGTACTTC	CSARYSSYEQYF
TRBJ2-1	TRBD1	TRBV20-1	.	TGCAGTGCACCGGGACAGGGGACATCCCGGTCCAATGAGCAGTTCTTC	CSAPGQGTSRSNEQFF
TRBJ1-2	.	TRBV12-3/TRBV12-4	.	TGTGCCAGCAGTCACGGGGAACCTTACTATGGCTACACCTTC	CASSHGEPYYGYTF
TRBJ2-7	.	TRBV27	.	TGTGCCAGCAGTCTGGACTTCCGCGAGCAGTACTTC	CASSLDFREQYF
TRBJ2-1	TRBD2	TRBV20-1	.	TGCAGTGCCCCCACGGGACTAGCGGGGGGGCGACTCTACAATGAGCAGTTCTTC	CSAPTGLAGGRLYNEQFF
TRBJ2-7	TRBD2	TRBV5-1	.	TGCGCCAGCAGCCCGATAGAGCGGGAGCTGCAGTACTTC	CASSPIERELQYF
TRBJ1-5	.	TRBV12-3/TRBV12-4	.	TGTGCCAGCAGGATCGGGGGCAATCAGCCCCAGCATTTT	CASRIGGNQPQHF
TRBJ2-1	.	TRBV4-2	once	TGTGCCAGCAGCCGACCCGAGGGGGGCTCCTACAATGAGCAGTTCTTC	CASSRPEGGSYNEQFF
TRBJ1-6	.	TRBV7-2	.	TGTGCCAGCAGCCGGAGACCCGTCGGGAGTAATTCACCCCTCCACTTT	CASSRRPVGSNSPLHF
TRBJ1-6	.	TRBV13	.	TGTGCCAGCAGGCTCCCTGGTTCACCCCTCCACTTT	CASRLPGSPLHF
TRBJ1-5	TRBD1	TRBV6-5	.	TGTGCCAGCAGCACCGGGACAGGGGGGTATCAGCCCCAGCATTTT	CASSTGTGGYQPQHF
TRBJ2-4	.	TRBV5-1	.	TGCGCCAGCAGCGGAGGGGGTACCAAAAACATTCAGTACTTC	CASSGGGTKNIQYF
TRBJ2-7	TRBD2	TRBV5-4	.	TGTGCCAGCAGCGGGAGCGGGAGAAGCTCCTACGAGCAGTACTTC	CASSGSGRSSYEQYF
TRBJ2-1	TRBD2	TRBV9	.	TGTGCCAGCAGCGTAGGACGGGGGGGCAGTCAAAATGAGCAGTTCTTC	CASSVGRGGSQNEQFF
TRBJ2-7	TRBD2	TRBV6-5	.	TGTGCCAGCATCGAGGGATCAGCGGGAGGCAGGGAGCAGTACTTC	CASIEGSAGGREQYF
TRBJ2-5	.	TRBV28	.	TGTGCCAGCAGTTTAAGTCGGGGCAGGGGCCAAGAGACCCAGTACTTC	CASSLSRGRGQETQYF
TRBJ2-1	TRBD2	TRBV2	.	TGTGCCAGCAGAGATACTAGCGGGAGGGCCAATGAGCAGTTCTTC	CASRDTSGRANEQFF
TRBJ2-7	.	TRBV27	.	TGTGCCAGCAGGCGGGACCCGGACTACGAGCAGTACTTC	CASRRDPDYEQYF
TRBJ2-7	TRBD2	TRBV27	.	TGTGCCAGTCGGACTAGCGGTCCCTACGAGCAGTACTTC	CASRTSGPYEQYF
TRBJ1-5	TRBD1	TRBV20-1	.	TGCAGTGCTAGCGATATGGCAGGACAGGGAGGTCAGCCCCAGCATTTT	CSASDMAGQGGQPQHF
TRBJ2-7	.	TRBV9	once	TGTGCCAGCAGCGTAGGGGGGAGCCCTACCTACGAGCAGTACTTC	CASSVGGSPTYEQYF
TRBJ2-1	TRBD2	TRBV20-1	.	TGCAGTGCCAGGACTAGCGGGAGCATGTGGCAGTTCTTC	CSARTSGSMWQFF
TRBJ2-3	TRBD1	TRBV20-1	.	TGCAGTGCTGACATAACCACAGGGGGCCGTCCAGATACGCAGTATTTT	CSADITTGGRPDTQYF
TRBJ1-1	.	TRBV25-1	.	TGTGCCAGCAGGGAAGCGGACACTGAAGCTTTCTTT	CASREADTEAFF
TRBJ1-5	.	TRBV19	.	TGTGCCAGTAGTCCCAGGGTATTCGGCAATCAGCCCCAGCATTTT	CASSPRVFGNQPQHF
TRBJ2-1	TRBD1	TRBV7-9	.	TGTGCCAGCAGCGAAGGGACAGGGGCGTACAATGAGCAGTTCTTC	CASSEGTGAYNEQFF
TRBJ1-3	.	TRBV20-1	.	TGCAGTGTTGCACCTGGAAACACCATATATTTT	CSVAPGNTIYF
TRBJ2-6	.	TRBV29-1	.	TGCTCCGTAGACTCTGGGGCCAACGTCCTGACTTTC	CSVDSGANVLTF
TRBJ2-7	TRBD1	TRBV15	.	TGTGCCACCAGCAGAGTTGGTCCAGGGGGCTACGAGCAGTACTTC	CATSRVGPGGYEQYF
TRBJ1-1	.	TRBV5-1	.	TGCGCCAGCAGCTTGGCTACGGTAAACACTGAAGCTTTCTTT	CASSLATVNTEAFF
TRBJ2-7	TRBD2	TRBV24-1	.	TGTGCCACCAGTGAACCACTAGCGGGAGGTTGCGAGCAGTACTTC	CATSEPLAGGCEQYF
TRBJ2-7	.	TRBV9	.	TGTGCCAGCTCCAGTAACTCCTACGAGCAGTACTTC	CASSSNSYEQYF
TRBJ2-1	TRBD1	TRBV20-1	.	TGCAGTGCTGGCCCAATAGGACAGGGGAATGAGCAGTTCTTC	CSAGPIGQGNEQFF
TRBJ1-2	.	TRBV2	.	TGTGCCAGCAGTCCCACAGGGTACTATGGCTACACCTTC	CASSPTGYYGYTF
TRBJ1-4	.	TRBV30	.	TGTGCCTGGACACCGGGGGGCAATGAAAAACTGTTTTTT	CAWTPGGNEKLFF
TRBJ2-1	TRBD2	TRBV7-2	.	TGTGCCAGCAGCTTAATGAGCGGGGGCTGGTCCTACAATGAGCAGTTCTTC	CASSLMSGGWSYNEQFF
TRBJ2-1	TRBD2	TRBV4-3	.	TGCGCCAGCAGCCAGCGTCGGGAAAGCGGGGGTTACAATGAGCAGTTCTTC	CASSQRRESGGYNEQFF
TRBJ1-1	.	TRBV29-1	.	TGCAGCGTCGCCACAGGGTACGCTGAAGCTTTCTTT	CSVATGYAEAFF
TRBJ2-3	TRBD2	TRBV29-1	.	TGCAGAGTCTTAGCGGGAGCTAATACGCAGTATTTT	CRVLAGANTQYF
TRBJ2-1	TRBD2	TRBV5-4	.	TGTGCCAGCAGCTTGTTAGGGACTAGCGGGCCCGAGCAGTTCTTC	CASSLLGTSGPEQFF
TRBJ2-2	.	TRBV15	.	TGTGCCACCAGCCCTAGAGGAGGAACCGGGGAGCTGTTTTTT	CATSPRGGTGELFF
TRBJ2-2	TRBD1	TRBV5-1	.	TGCGCCAGCAGCACCCGGACAGGGGCTACGAACACCGGGGAGCTGTTTTTT	CASSTRTGATNTGELFF
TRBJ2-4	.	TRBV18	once	TGTGCCAGCTCAAGGACTAACAAAAACATTCAGTACTTC	CASSRTNKNIQYF
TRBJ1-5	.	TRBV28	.	TGTGCCAGCAGTTCACAGGCTGACGGCAATCAGCCCCAGCATTTT	CASSSQADGNQPQHF
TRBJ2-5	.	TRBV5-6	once	TGTGCCAGCAGCTTGGCCACCGGGATGGAGACCCAGTACTTC	CASSLATGMETQYF
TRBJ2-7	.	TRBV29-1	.	TGCAGCGGAACGGACGGGGGCTTCTACGAGCAGTACTTC	CSGTDGGFYEQYF
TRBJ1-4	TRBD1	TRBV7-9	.	TGTGCCAGCAGCTTAGTGATGTTACAGGGGGATGAAAAACTGTTTTTT	CASSLVMLQGDEKLFF
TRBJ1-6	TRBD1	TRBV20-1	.	TGCACCCCAGGACAGGGGATGAATTCACCCCTCCACTTT	CTPGQGMNSPLHF
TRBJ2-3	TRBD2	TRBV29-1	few	TGCAGCGTTGAGGGCGGGAGGGGTGCAGATACGCAGTATTTT	CSVEGGRGADTQYF
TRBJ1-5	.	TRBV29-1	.	TGCAGCGTTGGTGGTTTAGGCGGTCAGCCCCAGCATTTT	CSVGGLGGQPQHF
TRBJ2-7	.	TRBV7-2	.	TGTGCCAGCAGCCGGATCGACCGCTACGAGCAGTACTTC	CASSRIDRYEQYF